This is a list of T cell receptor beta chains from one sample in a study of blood T cell repertoires in COVID-19. Here immunoSEQ multiplex PCR was the method, and the copy in TCRdb shows in-frame clones only, minus some. The table has about 190,000 clones, around 90% seen once. The specimen was peripheral blood. The origin of the receptors is a man aged 45-65 years with acute or convalescent COVID-19. Each CDR3 is given with its conserved first and last residue. Fields, in order: CDR3 protein, CDR3 DNA, J gene, D gene, clone size, V gene. D genes are given only for firm matches. A row's size may be missing; if present it is once, few, many or a size class.

CDR3: CASSPPGTSSYEQYF
DNA: TGTGCCAGCTCACCACCCGGGACAAGCTCCTACGAGCAGTACTTC
J: TRBJ2-7
D: .
size: .
V: TRBV18

CDR3: CASSSQGASGNTIYF
DNA: TGTGCCAGCAGTTCTCAGGGGGCCTCTGGAAACACCATATATTTT
J: TRBJ1-3
D: TRBD1
size: few
V: TRBV2

CDR3: CATSDLGYTGELFF
DNA: TGTGCCACCAGTGATTTGGGCTACACCGGGGAGCTGTTTTTT
J: TRBJ2-2
D: .
size: .
V: TRBV24-1

CDR3: CATNGGTTNEKLFF
DNA: TGTGCCACCAACGGCGGTACAACTAATGAAAAACTGTTTTTT
J: TRBJ1-4
D: .
size: .
V: TRBV15

CDR3: CASRETGGAQNSPLHF
DNA: TGTGCCAGCAGGGAGACAGGGGGCGCGCAGAATTCACCCCTCCACTTT
J: TRBJ1-6
D: TRBD1
size: .
V: TRBV2

CDR3: CASSKEGGSSYNEQFF
DNA: TGTGCCAGCAGCAAAGAGGGCGGGAGCTCCTACAATGAGCAGTTCTTC
J: TRBJ2-1
D: .
size: .
V: TRBV21-1

CDR3: CASSLGSGWADTQYF
DNA: TGTGCCAGCAGCTTAGGGTCGGGGTGGGCAGATACGCAGTATTTT
J: TRBJ2-3
D: .
size: .
V: TRBV7-3

CDR3: CATSDRQGNNEQFF
DNA: TGTGCCACCAGTGACCGTCAGGGGAACAATGAGCAGTTCTTC
J: TRBJ2-1
D: .
size: .
V: TRBV24-1

CDR3: CASGAGVLNTEAFF
DNA: TGTGCCAGCGGGGCAGGGGTTTTGAACACTGAAGCTTTCTTT
J: TRBJ1-1
D: .
size: .
V: TRBV2

CDR3: CASSPGHSRDEKLFF
DNA: TGTGCCAGCAGTCCCGGACATAGTCGGGATGAAAAACTGTTTTTT
J: TRBJ1-4
D: .
size: .
V: TRBV2

CDR3: CASSWTINSYNEQFF
DNA: TGTGCCAGCAGCTGGACTATAAACTCCTACAATGAGCAGTTCTTC
J: TRBJ2-1
D: .
size: .
V: TRBV11-2

CDR3: CASRRAGTTDTQYF
DNA: TGTGCCAGCCGACGAGCGGGTACCACAGATACGCAGTATTTT
J: TRBJ2-3
D: .
size: .
V: TRBV19

CDR3: CASSPKDREFFNYGYTF
DNA: TGTGCCAGCAGTCCAAAGGACAGGGAGTTCTTTAACTATGGCTACACCTTC
J: TRBJ1-2
D: TRBD1
size: .
V: TRBV27

CDR3: CASSQMRETQYF
DNA: TGTGCCAGCAGCCAAATGCGGGAGACCCAGTACTTC
J: TRBJ2-5
D: .
size: .
V: TRBV7-2

CDR3: CASSQERTGWNEKLFF
DNA: TGTGCCAGCAGCCAAGAACGGACAGGGTGGAATGAAAAACTGTTTTTT
J: TRBJ1-4
D: TRBD1
size: once
V: TRBV4-2

CDR3: CASSLSQGALGTEAFF
DNA: TGTGCCAGCAGCTTATCACAGGGGGCGCTGGGCACTGAAGCTTTCTTT
J: TRBJ1-1
D: TRBD1
size: .
V: TRBV5-8

CDR3: CASRKRARTGNTEAFF
DNA: TGTGCCAGCAGGAAAAGGGCTAGGACAGGGAACACTGAAGCTTTCTTT
J: TRBJ1-1
D: TRBD1
size: .
V: TRBV27

CDR3: CASLAGYSGSYNEQFF
DNA: TGCGCCAGCCTTGCGGGCTATAGCGGGTCCTACAATGAGCAGTTCTTC
J: TRBJ2-1
D: TRBD2
size: .
V: TRBV5-1

CDR3: CASSVGLAGGSGELFF
DNA: TGTGCCAGCAGCGTAGGGCTAGCGGGGGGATCCGGGGAGCTGTTTTTT
J: TRBJ2-2
D: TRBD2
size: .
V: TRBV9

CDR3: CASSQNPDRGYEQYF
DNA: TGTGCCAGCAGCCAAAACCCGGACAGGGGATACGAGCAGTACTTC
J: TRBJ2-7
D: TRBD1
size: .
V: TRBV11-1

CDR3: CASNDRGKGGAFF
DNA: TGTGCCAGCAACGACAGGGGGAAGGGCGGAGCTTTCTTT
J: TRBJ1-1
D: TRBD1
size: .
V: TRBV12-3/TRBV12-4

CDR3: CASSFPPASGSNNEQFF
DNA: TGTGCCAGCAGTTTCCCCCCTGCTAGCGGGAGTAACAATGAGCAGTTCTTC
J: TRBJ2-1
D: TRBD2
size: .
V: TRBV28

CDR3: CASSAQGGNSPLHF
DNA: TGTGCCAGCAGTGCTCAGGGGGGAAATTCACCCCTCCACTTT
J: TRBJ1-6
D: TRBD1
size: .
V: TRBV6-2/TRBV6-3

CDR3: CASSAAHRVQETQYF
DNA: TGTGCCAGCAGTGCCGCCCACAGGGTCCAGGAGACCCAGTACTTC
J: TRBJ2-5
D: .
size: .
V: TRBV2

CDR3: CASSGTGGTEAFF
DNA: TGTGCCAGCAGCGGAACAGGGGGCACTGAAGCTTTCTTT
J: TRBJ1-1
D: TRBD1
size: .
V: TRBV9

CDR3: CASSFEAWPQSYNSPLHF
DNA: TGTGCCAGCAGCTTTGAGGCTTGGCCCCAGTCCTATAATTCACCCCTCCACTTT
J: TRBJ1-6
D: .
size: .
V: TRBV11-2

CDR3: CASSQDWTANYGYTF
DNA: TGCGCCAGCAGCCAAGACTGGACAGCTAACTATGGCTACACCTTC
J: TRBJ1-2
D: .
size: .
V: TRBV4-3

CDR3: CASSSYREETQYF
DNA: TGTGCCAGCAGTTCCTACAGGGAGGAGACCCAGTACTTC
J: TRBJ2-5
D: .
size: once
V: TRBV27

CDR3: CASNPLDRASTDTQYF
DNA: TGTGCCAGCAACCCCCTCGACAGGGCTAGCACAGATACGCAGTATTTT
J: TRBJ2-3
D: TRBD1
size: .
V: TRBV28

CDR3: CASSFFRTSGRALEQYF
DNA: TGTGCCAGCAGCTTTTTCCGGACTAGCGGGAGGGCCCTGGAGCAGTACTTC
J: TRBJ2-7
D: TRBD2
size: .
V: TRBV7-9

CDR3: CASRLGSGGTGELFF
DNA: TGTGCCAGCAGACTCGGTAGCGGGGGGACCGGGGAGCTGTTTTTT
J: TRBJ2-2
D: TRBD2
size: .
V: TRBV7-3

CDR3: CASSGVQGSDEKLFF
DNA: TGTGCCAGCTCAGGGGTGCAGGGGTCGGATGAAAAACTGTTTTTT
J: TRBJ1-4
D: .
size: .
V: TRBV18

CDR3: CASSFTGVLGETQYF
DNA: TGTGCCAGCAGCTTTACAGGGGTTTTAGGAGAGACCCAGTACTTC
J: TRBJ2-5
D: TRBD1
size: .
V: TRBV5-4

CDR3: CASSYSQGARGNQPQHF
DNA: TGTGCCAGCAGTTACTCCCAGGGGGCGCGAGGCAATCAGCCCCAGCATTTT
J: TRBJ1-5
D: TRBD1
size: .
V: TRBV6-2/TRBV6-3

CDR3: CASRDDRSQETQYF
DNA: TGTGCCAGTAGAGACGACAGAAGCCAAGAGACCCAGTACTTC
J: TRBJ2-5
D: .
size: .
V: TRBV19

CDR3: CASSPGQTYNEQFF
DNA: TGTGCCAGCAGTCCGGGACAGACCTACAATGAGCAGTTCTTC
J: TRBJ2-1
D: TRBD1
size: .
V: TRBV7-8

CDR3: CASGHRDRGLTIYF
DNA: TGTGCCAGCGGACACCGGGACAGGGGGCTTACCATATATTTT
J: TRBJ1-3
D: TRBD1
size: .
V: TRBV2

CDR3: CASSHTSSGANVLTF
DNA: TGTGCCAGCAGCCATACTAGCTCTGGGGCCAACGTCCTGACTTTC
J: TRBJ2-6
D: .
size: .
V: TRBV6-5

CDR3: CASSFRQGSYNEQFF
DNA: TGTGCCAGCAGTTTTCGGCAGGGCTCCTACAATGAGCAGTTCTTC
J: TRBJ2-1
D: .
size: .
V: TRBV27

CDR3: CASMRGVDRPHYGYTF
DNA: TGTGCCAGCATGAGGGGGGTGGACAGGCCCCACTATGGCTACACCTTC
J: TRBJ1-2
D: TRBD1
size: once
V: TRBV7-9

CDR3: CASSQGDSEAFF
DNA: TGTGCCAGCAGCCAAGGAGACAGTGAAGCTTTCTTT
J: TRBJ1-1
D: .
size: .
V: TRBV3-1/TRBV3-2

CDR3: CASSPPGGRGYTF
DNA: TGTGCCAGCAGTCCGCCGGGGGGCCGGGGCTACACCTTC
J: TRBJ1-2
D: .
size: .
V: TRBV7-9

CDR3: CASKGSLQGPGELFF
DNA: TGTGCCAGTAAGGGCTCGCTTCAGGGTCCCGGGGAGCTGTTTTTT
J: TRBJ2-2
D: .
size: .
V: TRBV19

CDR3: CATRGEAHTEAFF
DNA: TGTGCCACCCGGGGGGAGGCGCACACTGAAGCTTTCTTT
J: TRBJ1-1
D: .
size: .
V: TRBV19

CDR3: CASSQTSGRPVSYNEQFF
DNA: TGTGCCAGCAGTCAAACTAGCGGGAGGCCGGTCTCCTACAATGAGCAGTTCTTC
J: TRBJ2-1
D: TRBD2
size: .
V: TRBV28

CDR3: CASSSNYRDTEAFF
DNA: TGTGCCAGCAGCTCAAATTACAGGGACACTGAAGCTTTCTTT
J: TRBJ1-1
D: .
size: .
V: TRBV7-9

CDR3: CASTLSGAIGQPQHF
DNA: TGTGCCAGCACCCTTAGCGGGGCTATCGGGCAGCCCCAGCATTTT
J: TRBJ1-5
D: .
size: once
V: TRBV28

CDR3: CASSPVGGRLNEQFF
DNA: TGTGCCAGCAGTCCGGTGGGGGGACGGCTCAATGAGCAGTTCTTC
J: TRBJ2-1
D: .
size: .
V: TRBV7-7

CDR3: CASSLRVGFSTDTQYF
DNA: TGTGCCAGCTCTCTGAGGGTGGGGTTTAGCACAGATACGCAGTATTTT
J: TRBJ2-3
D: .
size: .
V: TRBV27

CDR3: CASSPNQDQPQHF
DNA: TGTGCCAGCTCACCCAATCAGGATCAGCCCCAGCATTTT
J: TRBJ1-5
D: .
size: .
V: TRBV18

CDR3: CASTRTSGSAYEQYF
DNA: TGTGCCAGCACACGGACTAGCGGGAGTGCCTACGAGCAGTACTTC
J: TRBJ2-7
D: TRBD2
size: .
V: TRBV13

CDR3: CASSAGLAGGRGQYF
DNA: TGTGCCAGCAGCGCCGGACTAGCGGGGGGGCGCGGGCAGTATTTT
J: TRBJ2-3
D: TRBD2
size: .
V: TRBV7-3